The 24 T cell receptor beta chains below come from one sample, sequenced in a study of identical twins. TCRdb processed the 5' RACE reads anew with MiXCR; each CDR3 protein has one entry. Here the sample spans approximately 690,000 distinct CDR3 sequences, less than 7% being singletons. The sample comprised naive T cells sorted from blood. Receptors originate from a man aged 18 to 30 in good health.

The table lists this clonotype with a few counts. The J gene is TRBJ2-3, the V gene TRBV6-2 or TRBV6-3; the D is unclear. CDR3 length: 13 amino acids. V was cut by 7 bases and J by 11 bases, with 19 bases left in between. Germline V lookup: CDR1 MNHEY, CDR2 SVGEGT. The CDR3 nucleotides read TGTGCCAGCACGGTGGGCCTCCTATGGGAGCAGTATTTT. Protein: CASTVGLLWEQYF.

This clonotype was seen many times. The genes are TRBV12-3 or TRBV12-4 and TRBJ1-1; D not resolved. CDR3 length: 12 residues. Trimming took off 1 base at V and 6 bases at J, with 6 bases between the two ends. The CDR3 bases are TGTGCCAGCAGTTTAGGGGCGGCTGAAGCTTTCTTT. Translating it yields CASSLGAAEAFF.

This sequence joins TRBV9 and TRBJ2-5; 8 bases line up with TRBD1. Germline values: CDR1 SGDLS, CDR2 YYNGEE. CDR3 length equals 14 residues. Unmatched junction bases numbered 1, after V lost 2 bases and J lost 1 base. The CDR3 DNA follows: TGTGCCAGCAGCGTGACAGGGGCCCAAGAGACCCAGTACTTC. It yields the protein CASSVTGAQETQYF.

This clonotype has only a few counts. A clone one base away is much larger, so this may be a read error. This rearrangement joins TRBV12-3 or TRBV12-4 to TRBJ1-3; D unresolved. The CDR3 loop spans 11 amino acids. The V gene lost 6 bases and the J gene lost 2 bases, with 2 bases spanning the gap. The CDR3 region has the DNA TGTGCCAGCAGGCCTGGAAACACCATATATTTT. Amino acids: CASRPGNTIYF.

In its sample, this clonotype was seen a few times. V and J are TRBV6-5 and TRBJ1-2; the D gene is possibly TRBD1 (6 bases). The CDR3 loop spans 11 amino acids. Per the germline V gene, CDR1 is MNHEY and CDR2 is SVGAGI. V dropped 10 bases and J dropped 3 bases, with 9 bases sitting between them. The CDR3 DNA sequence: TGTGCCACACAGGGTTACTATGGCTACACCTTC. Protein sequence: CATQGYYGYTF.

This clonotype was found a few times. The chain uses TRBV7-3 and TRBJ2-3; 9 bases agree with TRBD2. Unmatched junction bases numbered 5, after V lost 2 bases and J lost 5 bases. From germline, CDR1 is SGHTA and CDR2 FQGTGA. There are 15 residues in the CDR3. The CDR3 nucleotides are TGTGCCAGCAGCTTACGTAGCGGGAGAATAGATACGCAGTATTTT. This codes for CASSLRSGRIDTQYF.

V gene TRBV20-1 combines with J gene TRBJ2-7, with 7 bases that match TRBD2. The CDR3 has 16 residues. V was clipped by 3 bases and J by 4 bases; unmatched bases: 15. Germline V gene sequence: CDR1 DFQATT, CDR2 SNEGSKA (reference sequence). The CDR3 DNA is TGCAGTGCTAGCTACCCCAACGCGGGAGTGTCATACGAGCAGTACTTC. It translates to CSASYPNAGVSYEQYF.

This clonotype was observed many times. The chain uses TRBV12-3 or TRBV12-4 and TRBJ2-5; tentatively, D is TRBD1 (5 bases). The CDR3 has 12 residues. V was shortened by 4 bases and J by 5 bases, with 8 bases between the two germline ends. CDR3 in DNA: TGTGCCAGCAGTTCAGGGAAGGAGACCCAGTACTTC. Translated, it gives CASSSGKETQYF.

This clonotype was seen many times. V is TRBV29-1 and J is TRBJ2-3, with 11 bases fitting TRBD2. The V gene end was trimmed by 3 bases and the J gene end by 5 bases; junction bases not matched to a gene: 7. This CDR3 is 15 amino acids long. The germline V gene encodes CDR1 SQVTM and CDR2 ANQGSEA. CDR3 region: CSVDLAGGQGDTQYF. Written as DNA, the CDR3 is TGCAGCGTTGATCTAGCGGGAGGCCAGGGAGATACGCAGTATTTT.

There are many counts of this clonotype. The chain employs TRBV29-1 and TRBJ1-1; D possibly corresponds to TRBD1 (5 bases). The CDR3 has 12 amino acids. V shed 7 bases and J shed 8 bases, with 17 bases lying between them. Looked up from germline, CDR1 is SQVTM and CDR2 is ANQGSEA. Here the CDR3 reads CSASDSGGEAFF. The CDR3 DNA sequence: TGCAGCGCTAGCGACTCTGGGGGGGAAGCTTTCTTT.

This clonotype was seen a few times. The rearrangement uses TRBV27 and TRBJ2-2; D unresolved. The ends were cut back, 7 bases at V and 1 base at J, with 7 bases in the middle. The CDR3 is 13 amino acids. CDR1 and CDR2 from the germline V gene are MNHEY and SMNVEV (reference sequence). CDR3 nucleotides: TGTGCCAGCACAGGAGTGAACACCGGGGAGCTGTTTTTT. It specifies CASTGVNTGELFF.

This clonotype was observed many times. The rearrangement joins TRBV10-3 to TRBJ2-1, with TRBD1 identical over 10 bases. Germline V gene data show CDR1 as ENHRY and CDR2 as SYGVKD. Trimming at V came to 2 bases and at J to 9 bases, leaving 7 bases not matched to a gene. The CDR3 covers 15 residues. The CDR3 DNA reads TGTGCCATCAGTGAGGTCGGACAGGGGGAGGGTGAGCAGTTCTTC. This sequence encodes CAISEVGQGEGEQFF.

Ten or more counts support this clonotype. The CDR3 loop reads CAPGPLGNNGYTF. CDR3 nucleotides: TGTGCCCCCGGGCCTTTAGGGAACAATGGCTACACCTTC. The chain couples TRBV27 to TRBJ1-2; D is unclear. V was trimmed by 11 bases and J by 6 bases, leaving 19 bases between them. This CDR3 region has 13 residues. Germline V gives CDR1 MNHEY, CDR2 SMNVEV (reference sequence).

The chain is built from TRBV5-1 and TRBJ2-5, with TRBD2 matching over 11 bases. The CDR3 contains 18 residues. V lost 3 bases, J lost 4 bases, and 14 bases stayed unmatched. Germline values: CDR1 SGHRS, CDR2 YFSETQ. The CDR3 spells CASSSEWLAGGVLETQYF. The CDR3 nucleotides read TGCGCCAGCAGCTCGGAGTGGCTAGCGGGAGGTGTTTTAGAGACCCAGTACTTC.

This clonotype was counted a few times. This chain links TRBV29-1 with TRBJ1-1; D uncertain. Germline V gene data show CDR1 as SQVTM and CDR2 as ANQGSEA. This CDR3 region has 10 residues. The germline V and J ends were trimmed by 4 bases and 8 bases, with 8 bases remaining between them. CDR3 DNA: TGCAGCGTTGGGGAAGGGGAAGCTTTCTTT. Translation gives CSVGEGEAFF.

The chain is built from TRBV28 and TRBJ2-7; D possibly matches TRBD1 or TRBD2 (5 bases each). V lost 3 bases and J 0 bases, leaving 18 bases between the germline ends. This CDR3 has 17 amino acids. From germline, CDR1 is MDHEN and CDR2 SYDVKM. The chain's CDR3 is CASSFTQQGPTSYEQYF. CDR3 DNA: TGTGCCAGCAGTTTTACCCAGCAGGGACCCACCTCCTACGAGCAGTACTTC. Complete variable domain (other parts from reference TRBV28 and TRBJ2-7): DVKVTQSSRYLVKRTGEKVFLECVQDMDHENMFWYRQDPGLGLRLIYFSYDVKMKEKGDIPEGYSVSREKKERFSLILESASTNQTSMYLCASSFTQQGPTSYEQYFGPGTRLTVT.

This clonotype turned up a few times. The rearrangement joins TRBV29-1 to TRBJ1-3; unclear D gene. The germline V gene has CDR1 SQVTM and CDR2 ANQGSEA. The germline V and J ends were trimmed by 7 bases and 4 bases, with 11 bases remaining between them. This CDR3 spans 12 amino acids. The CDR3 spells CSAMIEGNTIYF. CDR3 nucleotide sequence: TGCAGCGCAATGATAGAGGGAAACACCATATATTTT.

This chain connects TRBV18 to TRBJ1-1; D not resolved. Deletions cut 2 bases from V and 4 bases from J, with 8 bases between. This CDR3 has 13 amino acids. CDR1 KGHSH and CDR2 LQKENI come from the germline V gene. CDR3 DNA: TGTGCCAGCTCACCAACTTTCCTCACTGAAGCTTTCTTT. Protein product: CASSPTFLTEAFF.

The sample holds a few counts of this clonotype. The chain combines TRBV18 with TRBJ2-4; 13 bases map to TRBD2. Germline-derived CDR1 and CDR2 are KGHSH and LQKENI. The V segment lost 6 bases and the J segment 16 bases; nucleotides outside the gene matches: 18. This CDR3 has 16 amino acids. The CDR3 DNA reads TGTGCCAGCTCCGGTCGAGCAGAAGGACTAGCGGGAGATAGTTACTTC. It is translated as CASSGRAEGLAGDSYF.

This clonotype was seen a few times. The rearrangement joins TRBV3-1 to TRBJ2-7; 10 bases fit TRBD2. The CDR3 runs 17 residues. The trim removed 5 bases at V and 2 bases at J, leaving 12 bases unmatched. Germline V gene data show CDR1 as LGHDT and CDR2 as YNNKEL (reference sequence). The CDR3 loop reads CASSALFTSGETYEQYF. DNA for the CDR3: TGTGCCAGCAGCGCTCTTTTTACTAGCGGGGAGACCTACGAGCAGTACTTC.

At least ten counts were recorded for this clonotype. V and J are TRBV5-1 and TRBJ2-7; 8 nucleotides line up with TRBD2. The ends lost 1 base at V and 4 bases at J; junction bases unmatched: 10. CDR1 and CDR2 (germline): SGHRS, YFSETQ. The CDR3 is 16 amino acids. The CDR3: CASSLTSGSTLYEQYV. DNA for the CDR3: TGCGCCAGCAGCTTGACTAGCGGTTCTACACTGTACGAGCAGTACGTC.

This chain joins TRBV6-1 and TRBJ2-1; 8 bases are shared with TRBD2. This CDR3 region has 15 residues. CDR1 MNHNS and CDR2 SASEGT come from the germline V gene. The V segment lost 6 bases and the J segment 0 bases; nucleotides outside the gene matches: 4. The CDR3 spells CASRGTRHSYNEQFF. The CDR3, as DNA: TGTGCCAGCAGAGGGACTAGACACTCCTACAATGAGCAGTTCTTC.

This clonotype was recorded at least ten times. The gene calls are TRBV20-1 and TRBJ2-3; 7 nucleotides match TRBD1. The V gene end was trimmed by 5 bases and the J gene end by 3 bases; junction bases not matched to a gene: 11. The CDR3 loop spans 15 amino acids. The germline V gene encodes CDR1 DFQATT and CDR2 SNEGSKA (reference sequence). The CDR3 region is CSAWYTGVWTDTQYF. DNA of the CDR3: TGCAGTGCTTGGTATACAGGGGTGTGGACAGATACGCAGTATTTT.

This clonotype showed up many times. This rearrangement joins TRBV4-3 to TRBJ2-5; D is tentatively TRBD1 or TRBD2 (5 bases each). This CDR3 has 15 residues. The germline CDR1 and CDR2 sequences are LGHNA and YSLEER. Deletions cut 1 base from V and 5 bases from J, with 14 bases between. The CDR3 nucleotides read TGCGCCAGCAGCCAAGTCGCCGGGGCAAGGGAGACCCAGTACTTC. Translated: CASSQVAGARETQYF.